The rows below give T cell receptor beta chains drawn from one sample of a study of control samples from healthy donors and cancer patients. The assay was immunoSEQ multiplex PCR, and TCRdb's table has in-frame clones only and misses some. The sample has approximately 90,000 clones, just under 85% seen once. The sample consisted of blood. The receptor source for this set is a man aged 25 to 40 in good health. The CDR3 runs from the conserved cysteine through the conserved F or W. Fields, in order: clone size, J gene, D gene, V gene, CDR3 DNA, CDR3 protein. A D gene is named only where the DNA matches it firmly. Only part of the rows carry a size: once, few, many, or a class if the clone is expanded.

clone size: -; J gene: TRBJ1-5; D gene: -; V gene: TRBV2; CDR3 DNA: -; CDR3 protein: CASSSSGLGNQPQHF
clone size: -; J gene: TRBJ1-1; D gene: -; V gene: TRBV7-9; CDR3 DNA: TGTGCCAGCAGCCCTTACAGGGTGTTCATGAACACTGAAGCTTTCTTT; CDR3 protein: CASSPYRVFMNTEAFF
clone size: -; J gene: TRBJ2-2; D gene: -; V gene: TRBV2; CDR3 DNA: TGTGCCAGCAGTGAATGGTCCAGCCGAACCGGGGAGCTGTTTTTT; CDR3 protein: CASSEWSSRTGELFF
clone size: -; J gene: TRBJ1-2; D gene: -; V gene: TRBV7-2; CDR3 DNA: TGTGCCAGCAGCTTAGGGCAGGGAGGAGAGGGCTACACCTTC; CDR3 protein: CASSLGQGGEGYTF
clone size: -; J gene: TRBJ1-6; D gene: TRBD1; V gene: TRBV6-5; CDR3 DNA: TGTGCCAGCACCATGACAGGGGCTCGTTATTCACCCCTCCACTTT; CDR3 protein: CASTMTGARYSPLHF
clone size: few; J gene: TRBJ2-7; D gene: TRBD1; V gene: TRBV5-1; CDR3 DNA: TGCGCCAGCAGCTTGGCCCTCCAGGGGGTAAAGTACTTC; CDR3 protein: CASSLALQGVKYF
clone size: -; J gene: TRBJ1-1; D gene: -; V gene: TRBV6-1; CDR3 DNA: TGTGCCATTATACGAGACACTGAAGCTTTCTTT; CDR3 protein: CAIIRDTEAFF
clone size: -; J gene: TRBJ1-6; D gene: -; V gene: TRBV27; CDR3 DNA: TGTGCCAGCAGTCTCCTTAATTCACCCCTCCACTTT; CDR3 protein: CASSLLNSPLHF
clone size: medium-sized; J gene: TRBJ2-3; D gene: TRBD1; V gene: TRBV6-4; CDR3 DNA: TGTGCCAGCAGTGACGGACAGGGGAGCACAGATACGCAGTATTTT; CDR3 protein: CASSDGQGSTDTQYF
clone size: once; J gene: TRBJ1-2; D gene: TRBD1; V gene: TRBV28; CDR3 DNA: TGTGCCAGCAGTTTATGGAGTCCGAGACAGGGGGCGGTTGGCTACACCTTC; CDR3 protein: CASSLWSPRQGAVGYTF
clone size: once; J gene: TRBJ1-1; D gene: TRBD1; V gene: TRBV3-1/TRBV3-2; CDR3 DNA: TGTGCCAGCAGCCAAAGACAGGGTATCGGCACTGAAGCTTTCTTT; CDR3 protein: CASSQRQGIGTEAFF
clone size: -; J gene: TRBJ2-3; D gene: -; V gene: TRBV5-1; CDR3 DNA: TGCGCCAGCAGCTTATACACCGGGATAAGTGGTATAGATACGCAGTATTTT; CDR3 protein: CASSLYTGISGIDTQYF
clone size: -; J gene: TRBJ2-3; D gene: TRBD1; V gene: TRBV10-3; CDR3 DNA: TGTGCCATCAGTGACCAGAACAGGGGTGGTCGAGATACGCAGTATTTT; CDR3 protein: CAISDQNRGGRDTQYF
clone size: -; J gene: TRBJ1-1; D gene: -; V gene: TRBV5-1; CDR3 DNA: TGCGCCAGCAGCTTGGGGACCGATAACACTGAAGCTTTCTTT; CDR3 protein: CASSLGTDNTEAFF
clone size: -; J gene: TRBJ2-3; D gene: TRBD2; V gene: TRBV5-1; CDR3 DNA: TGCGCCAGCAGCCCCTCCCCGGGACTAGCGGGTTCCGTCACAGATACGCAGTATTTT; CDR3 protein: CASSPSPGLAGSVTDTQYF
clone size: -; J gene: TRBJ2-5; D gene: -; V gene: TRBV10-3; CDR3 DNA: TGTGCCATCAGTGAGTCAAGCAATGTAGAGACCCAGTACTTC; CDR3 protein: CAISESSNVETQYF
clone size: few; J gene: TRBJ1-5; D gene: -; V gene: TRBV19; CDR3 DNA: TGTGCCAGTAGTATGGCCAGGGATAGCAATCAGCCCCAGCATTTT; CDR3 protein: CASSMARDSNQPQHF
clone size: -; J gene: TRBJ2-7; D gene: -; V gene: TRBV6-6; CDR3 DNA: TGTGCCAGCAGCCGTTCGTCCTACGAGCAGTACTTC; CDR3 protein: CASSRSSYEQYF
clone size: -; J gene: TRBJ1-2; D gene: -; V gene: TRBV6-4; CDR3 DNA: TGTGCCAGCAGTGACTCACGGGCCTCCCTTTGGGGCTACACCTTC; CDR3 protein: CASSDSRASLWGYTF
clone size: -; J gene: TRBJ2-5; D gene: TRBD1; V gene: TRBV6-5; CDR3 DNA: TGTGCCAGCAGCTGGACAGGCCACGAGACCCAGTACTTC; CDR3 protein: CASSWTGHETQYF
clone size: -; J gene: TRBJ1-1; D gene: -; V gene: TRBV6-1; CDR3 DNA: TGTGCCAGCAGTGATTATACAGGGCTGAGCACTGAAGCTTTCTTT; CDR3 protein: CASSDYTGLSTEAFF
clone size: -; J gene: TRBJ2-3; D gene: TRBD2; V gene: TRBV5-1; CDR3 DNA: TGCGCCAGCAGCCTAGCGGGGGGGCCGGCAGATACGCAGTATTTT; CDR3 protein: CASSLAGGPADTQYF
clone size: -; J gene: TRBJ2-7; D gene: -; V gene: TRBV7-9; CDR3 DNA: TGTGCCAGCAGCTTGGCAGTCTCCTACGAGCAGTACTTC; CDR3 protein: CASSLAVSYEQYF
clone size: -; J gene: TRBJ2-1; D gene: TRBD2; V gene: TRBV7-3; CDR3 DNA: TGTGCCAGCAGCCCTAGCGGGGTGGAGGACAATGAGCAGTTCTTC; CDR3 protein: CASSPSGVEDNEQFF
clone size: -; J gene: TRBJ1-1; D gene: -; V gene: TRBV4-2; CDR3 DNA: TGTGCCAGCAGCCCCAGACGCGAGTTAAGTGAAGCTTTCTTT; CDR3 protein: CASSPRRELSEAFF
clone size: -; J gene: TRBJ1-5; D gene: -; V gene: TRBV2; CDR3 DNA: TGTGCCAGCAGTGAAGATGGCTTAGGGGTACGCTATAGCAATCAGCCCCAGCATTTT; CDR3 protein: CASSEDGLGVRYSNQPQHF
clone size: -; J gene: TRBJ1-3; D gene: -; V gene: TRBV5-6; CDR3 DNA: TGTGCCAGCACCCCGGATGGGGGTAACCCTGGAAACACCATATATTTT; CDR3 protein: CASTPDGGNPGNTIYF
clone size: -; J gene: TRBJ2-7; D gene: TRBD2; V gene: TRBV28; CDR3 DNA: TGTGCCAGCAGCAAAGCGGGGGGGCCGTACGAGCAGTACTTC; CDR3 protein: CASSKAGGPYEQYF
clone size: -; J gene: TRBJ1-1; D gene: -; V gene: TRBV28; CDR3 DNA: TGTGCCAGCAGAAAGGCGAACACTGAAGCTTTCTTT; CDR3 protein: CASRKANTEAFF
clone size: -; J gene: TRBJ2-6; D gene: -; V gene: TRBV2; CDR3 DNA: TGTGCCAGCAACAGGGCTGGGGCCAACGTCCTGACTTTC; CDR3 protein: CASNRAGANVLTF
clone size: -; J gene: TRBJ1-3; D gene: -; V gene: TRBV12-1; CDR3 DNA: TGTGCCAGCAGCGGCGGCAACACCATATATTTT; CDR3 protein: CASSGGNTIYF
clone size: -; J gene: TRBJ2-7; D gene: -; V gene: TRBV28; CDR3 DNA: TGTGCCATCCAAAAGGACTACGAGCAGTACTTC; CDR3 protein: CAIQKDYEQYF
clone size: -; J gene: TRBJ1-1; D gene: TRBD1; V gene: TRBV5-5; CDR3 DNA: TGTGCCAGCAGCTTAGGACAGGTTTTAGGTGAAGCTTTCTTT; CDR3 protein: CASSLGQVLGEAFF
clone size: -; J gene: TRBJ1-4; D gene: -; V gene: TRBV12-3/TRBV12-4; CDR3 DNA: TGTGCCAGCAGTTTTGGGTTTAATGAAAAACTGTTTTTT; CDR3 protein: CASSFGFNEKLFF